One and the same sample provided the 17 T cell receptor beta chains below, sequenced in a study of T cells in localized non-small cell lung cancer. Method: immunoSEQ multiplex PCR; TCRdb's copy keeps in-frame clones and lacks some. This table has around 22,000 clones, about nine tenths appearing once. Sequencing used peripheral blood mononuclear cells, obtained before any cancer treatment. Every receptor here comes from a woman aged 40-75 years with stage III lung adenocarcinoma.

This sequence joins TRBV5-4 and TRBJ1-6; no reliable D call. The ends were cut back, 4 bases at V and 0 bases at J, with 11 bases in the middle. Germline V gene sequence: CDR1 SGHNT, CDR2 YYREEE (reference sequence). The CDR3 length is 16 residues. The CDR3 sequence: CASSPSGSSYNSPLHF. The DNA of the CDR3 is TGTGCCAGCAGCCCCTCCGGGAGCTCCTATAATTCACCCCTCCACTTT.

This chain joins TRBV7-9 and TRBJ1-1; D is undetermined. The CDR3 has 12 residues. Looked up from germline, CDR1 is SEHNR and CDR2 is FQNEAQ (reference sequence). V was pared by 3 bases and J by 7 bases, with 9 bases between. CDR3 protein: CASSFWLGEAFF. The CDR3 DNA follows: TGTGCCAGCAGCTTTTGGTTGGGTGAAGCTTTCTTT.

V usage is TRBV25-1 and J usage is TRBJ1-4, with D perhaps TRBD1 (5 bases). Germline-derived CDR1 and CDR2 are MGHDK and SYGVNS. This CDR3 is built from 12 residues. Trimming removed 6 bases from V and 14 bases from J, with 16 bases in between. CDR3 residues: CASSRTGLLLFF. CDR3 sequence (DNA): TGTGCCAGCAGCCGAACGGGACTTCTCCTGTTTTTT.

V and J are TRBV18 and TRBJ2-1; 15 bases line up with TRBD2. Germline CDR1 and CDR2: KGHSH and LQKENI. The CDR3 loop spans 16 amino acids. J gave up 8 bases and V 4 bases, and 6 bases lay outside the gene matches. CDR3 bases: TGTGCCAGCTCACAGACCGGGACTAGCGGGAGGCATGAGCAGTTCTTC. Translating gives CASSQTGTSGRHEQFF.

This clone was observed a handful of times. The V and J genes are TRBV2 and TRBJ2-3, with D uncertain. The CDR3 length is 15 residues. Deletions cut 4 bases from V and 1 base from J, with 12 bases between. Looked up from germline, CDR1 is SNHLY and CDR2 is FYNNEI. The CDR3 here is CASSAPSVGTDTQYF. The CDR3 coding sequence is TGTGCCAGCAGTGCCCCAAGCGTGGGCACAGATACGCAGTATTTT.

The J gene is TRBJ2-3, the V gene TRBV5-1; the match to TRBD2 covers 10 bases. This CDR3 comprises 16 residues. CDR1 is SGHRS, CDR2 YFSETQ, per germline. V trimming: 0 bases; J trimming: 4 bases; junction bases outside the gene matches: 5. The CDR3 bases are TGCGCCAGCAGCTTGGGTGGGACTAGCGTCGCAGATACGCAGTATTTT. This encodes CASSLGGTSVADTQYF.

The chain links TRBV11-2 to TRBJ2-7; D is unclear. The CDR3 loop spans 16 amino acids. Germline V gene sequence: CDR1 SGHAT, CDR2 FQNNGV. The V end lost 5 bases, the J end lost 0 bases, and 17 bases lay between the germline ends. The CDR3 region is CASSTIYTYLSYEQYF. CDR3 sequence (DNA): TGTGCCAGCAGCACCATATACACCTACCTCTCCTACGAGCAGTACTTC. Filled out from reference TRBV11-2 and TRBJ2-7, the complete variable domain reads EAGVAQSPRYKIIEKRQSVAFWCNPISGHATLYWYQQILGQGPKLLIQFQNNGVVDDSQLPKDRFSAERLKGVDSTLKIQPAKLEDSAVYLCASSTIYTYLSYEQYFGPGTRLTVT.

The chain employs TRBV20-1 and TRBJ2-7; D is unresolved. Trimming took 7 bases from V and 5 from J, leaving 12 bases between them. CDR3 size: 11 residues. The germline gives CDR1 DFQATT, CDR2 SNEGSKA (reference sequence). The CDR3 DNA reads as TGCAGTGTCTGGGGTACCCACGAGCAGTACTTC. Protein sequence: CSVWGTHEQYF.

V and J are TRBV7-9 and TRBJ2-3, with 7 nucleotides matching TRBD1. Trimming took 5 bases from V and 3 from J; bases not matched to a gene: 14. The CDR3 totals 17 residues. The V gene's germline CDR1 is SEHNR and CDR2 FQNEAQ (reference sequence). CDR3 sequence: CASSPRGGRFGTDTQYF. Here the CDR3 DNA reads TGTGCCAGCAGCCCCCGAGGGGGCCGATTTGGGACAGATACGCAGTATTTT.

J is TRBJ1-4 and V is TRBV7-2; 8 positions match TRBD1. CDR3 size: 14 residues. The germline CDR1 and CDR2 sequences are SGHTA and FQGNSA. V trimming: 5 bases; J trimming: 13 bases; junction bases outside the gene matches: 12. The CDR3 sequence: CASSPRTGPDGLFF. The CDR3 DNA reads TGTGCCAGCAGCCCGCGGACAGGGCCAGACGGACTGTTTTTT.

The CDR3 DNA reads TGTGCCGGGAGACAGGGGGCAAACACCGGGGAGCTGTTTTTT. This translates into CAGRQGANTGELFF. This rearrangement joins TRBV2 to TRBJ2-2, with 10 bases aligning to TRBD1. This CDR3 has 14 amino acids. V was pared by 11 bases and J by 2 bases, with 5 bases of the junction left unmatched. Germline V gene data show CDR1 as SNHLY and CDR2 as FYNNEI.

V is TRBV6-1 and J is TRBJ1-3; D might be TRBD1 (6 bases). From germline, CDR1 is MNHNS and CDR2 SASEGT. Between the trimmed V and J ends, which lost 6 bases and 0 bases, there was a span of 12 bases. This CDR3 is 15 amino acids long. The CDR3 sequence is CASRETGNSGNTIYF. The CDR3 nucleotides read TGTGCCAGCAGAGAGACAGGCAACTCTGGAAACACCATATATTTT.

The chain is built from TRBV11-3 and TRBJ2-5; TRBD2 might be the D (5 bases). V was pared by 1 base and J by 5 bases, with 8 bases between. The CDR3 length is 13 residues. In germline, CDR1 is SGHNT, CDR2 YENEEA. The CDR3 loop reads CASSLAGTETQYF. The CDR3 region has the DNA TGTGCCAGCAGCTTAGCGGGAACGGAGACCCAGTACTTC.

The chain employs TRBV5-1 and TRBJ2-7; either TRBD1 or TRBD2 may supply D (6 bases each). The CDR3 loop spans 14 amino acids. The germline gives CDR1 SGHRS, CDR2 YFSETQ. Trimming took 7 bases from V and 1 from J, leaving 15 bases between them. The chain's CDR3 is CASEKGDSSYEQYF. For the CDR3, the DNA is TGCGCCAGCGAAAAGGGGGACTCGTCCTACGAGCAGTACTTC.

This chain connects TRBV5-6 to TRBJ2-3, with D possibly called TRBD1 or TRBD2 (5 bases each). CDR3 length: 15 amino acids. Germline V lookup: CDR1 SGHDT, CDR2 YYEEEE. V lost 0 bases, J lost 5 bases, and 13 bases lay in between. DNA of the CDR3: TGTGCCAGCAGCTTGGCTGAGGCAGGGAGAGATACGCAGTATTTT. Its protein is CASSLAEAGRDTQYF.

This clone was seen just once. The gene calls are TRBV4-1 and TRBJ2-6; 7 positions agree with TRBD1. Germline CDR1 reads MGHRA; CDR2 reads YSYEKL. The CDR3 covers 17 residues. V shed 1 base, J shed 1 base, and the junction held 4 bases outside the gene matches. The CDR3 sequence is CASSQAEQGSGANVLTF. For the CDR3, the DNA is TGCGCCAGCAGCCAAGCGGAACAGGGGTCTGGGGCCAACGTCCTGACTTTC.

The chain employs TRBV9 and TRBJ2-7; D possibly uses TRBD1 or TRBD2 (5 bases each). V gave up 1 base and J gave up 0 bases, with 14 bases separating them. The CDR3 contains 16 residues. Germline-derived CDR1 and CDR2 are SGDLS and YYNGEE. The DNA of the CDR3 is TGTGCCAGCAGCGTATCCGGGACCAGGAGCTCCTACGAGCAGTACTTC. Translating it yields CASSVSGTRSSYEQYF. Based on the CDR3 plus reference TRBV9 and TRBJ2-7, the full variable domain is DSGVTQTPKHLITATGQRVTLRCSPRSGDLSVYWYQQSLDQGLQFLIQYYNGEERAKGNILERFSAQQFPDLHSELNLSSLELGDSALYFCASSVSGTRSSYEQYFGPGTRLTVT.